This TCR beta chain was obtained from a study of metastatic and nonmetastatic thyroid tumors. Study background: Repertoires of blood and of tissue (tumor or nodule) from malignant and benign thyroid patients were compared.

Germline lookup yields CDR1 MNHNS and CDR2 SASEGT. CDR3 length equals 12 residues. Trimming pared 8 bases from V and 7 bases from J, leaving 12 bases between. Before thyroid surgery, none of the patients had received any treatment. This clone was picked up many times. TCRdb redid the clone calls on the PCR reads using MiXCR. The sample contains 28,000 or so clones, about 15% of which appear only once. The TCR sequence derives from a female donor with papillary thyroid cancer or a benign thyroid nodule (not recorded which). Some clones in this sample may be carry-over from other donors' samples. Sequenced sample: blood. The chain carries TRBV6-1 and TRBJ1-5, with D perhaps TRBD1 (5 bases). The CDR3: CASWERGQPQHF. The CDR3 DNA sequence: TGTGCCAGCTGGGAAAGGGGACAGCCCCAGCATTTT.